The 30 T cell receptor beta chains in this list originate from one sample, sequenced in a study of blood T cells in healthy people across ages. PCR was performed a second time for about 7 to 11 cycles using a sample-barcoded 5' primer and a J-beta primer mix. Each CDR3 protein is one row after TCRdb ran MiXCR on the 5' RACE reads. The sample records over 700,000 distinct CDR3 sequences, around a quarter being singletons. These same records also appear under a second study, on T cells of mothers and their children.

Input material: blood. These receptors originate from a boy younger than 18 in good health.

Only a few counts were recorded for this clonotype. The V gene is TRBV5-1, the J gene TRBJ2-5; D is undetermined. The J call may not be correct, given that the DNA end is closer to TRBJ2-7. CDR1 is SGHRS and CDR2 is YFSETQ in the germline V gene. CDR3 length: 15 residues. CDR3 coding DNA: TGCGCCAGCAGCTTGGGGGCAGTCACTTCCTACGAGCAGTACTTC. The encoded protein is CASSLGAVTSYEQYF.

This clonotype has more than one count but fewer than ten. The V call is TRBV11-2, the J call TRBJ2-5; unclear D gene. The germline gives CDR1 SGHAT, CDR2 FQNNGV. There are 14 residues in the CDR3. V dropped 0 bases and J dropped 0 bases, with 5 bases sitting between them. The CDR3 here is CASSLDMHQETQYF. The CDR3 nucleotides are TGTGCCAGCAGCTTAGATATGCACCAAGAGACCCAGTACTTC.

This chain joins TRBV15 and TRBJ2-3; D unresolved. Germline V gene lookup returns CDR1 LNHNV and CDR2 YYDKDF (reference sequence). The CDR3 is made up of 13 amino acids. The V gene lost 0 bases and the J gene lost 4 bases, with 5 bases spanning the gap. The CDR3 protein is CATSRDPPDTQYF. CDR3 in DNA: TGTGCCACCAGCAGAGATCCCCCAGATACGCAGTATTTT.

V gene TRBV7-9 combines with J gene TRBJ1-4; D is unclear. Germline V gene lookup returns CDR1 SEHNR and CDR2 FQNEAQ (reference sequence). The CDR3 has 15 amino acids. V was clipped by 1 base and J by 8 bases, with 14 bases between them. The CDR3 nucleotides are TGTGCCAGCAGCTTAGAGGGCAGGCTCTTGGAAAAACTGTTTTTT. Amino acid sequence: CASSLEGRLLEKLFF.

This clonotype was observed a handful of times. The chain has TRBV5-6 and TRBJ1-1; 7 bases agree with TRBD1. Trimming cost V 1 base and J 4 bases; bases outside gene matches: 10. The CDR3 runs 16 residues. From germline, CDR1 is SGHDT and CDR2 YYEEEE. In nucleotides, the CDR3 is TGTGCCAGCAGCTTGATAGGGGGCGGGTCAGCCACTGAAGCTTTCTTT. It encodes CASSLIGGGSATEAFF.

This clonotype showed up many times. The rearrangement links TRBV7-2 to TRBJ2-5, with D unresolved. The CDR3 is 14 residues long. Trimming left V 0 bases short and J 5 bases short, with 10 bases between. The germline V gene encodes CDR1 SGHTA and CDR2 FQGNSA. CDR3 amino acids: CASSLAGMGETQYF. The CDR3 DNA sequence: TGTGCCAGCAGCTTAGCGGGGATGGGGGAGACCCAGTACTTC.

There are a few counts of this clonotype. The CDR3 bases are TGTGCCACCAGCAGGGACAGGGGGTCAGATACGCAGTATTTT. The encoded protein is CATSRDRGSDTQYF. The genes are TRBV15 and TRBJ2-3; 10 bases align to TRBD1. V gave up 3 bases and J gave up 4 bases; unmatched junction bases: 1. Germline CDR1 is LNHNV and CDR2 is YYDKDF (reference sequence). The CDR3 contains 14 residues.

The chain joins TRBV20-1 to TRBJ1-4; TRBD1 matches at 7 bases. The CDR3 extends over 14 amino acids. From germline, CDR1 is DFQATT and CDR2 SNEGSKA (reference sequence). The junction had 8 bases not matched to a gene; V was cut back by 6 bases and J by 4 bases. The CDR3 DNA reads TGCAGTGCAACCCCGGGACAGATTAATGAAAAACTGTTTTTT. Translation gives CSATPGQINEKLFF.

The V call is TRBV4-3, the J call TRBJ2-3, with unresolved D. The V gene lost 3 bases and the J gene lost 0 bases, with 19 bases spanning the gap. The CDR3 consists of 18 residues. The germline V gene encodes CDR1 LGHNA and CDR2 YSLEER. The CDR3 loop is CASSQDAGGAYSTDTQYF. CDR3 DNA sequence: TGCGCCAGCAGCCAGGATGCAGGTGGAGCGTATAGCACAGATACGCAGTATTTT.

This clonotype has more than one count but fewer than ten. The rearrangement uses TRBV28 and TRBJ1-3; D remains unclear. The V gene's germline CDR1 is MDHEN and CDR2 SYDVKM. This CDR3 region has 14 residues. V lost 5 bases, J lost 7 bases, and 15 bases lay in between. Here the CDR3 reads CASSLGSKRNTIYF. The CDR3, as DNA: TGTGCCAGCAGTCTCGGGAGTAAGAGGAACACCATATATTTT.

In its sample, this clonotype was seen a few times. The chain uses TRBV2 and TRBJ2-5; 7 bases fit TRBD2. V lost 4 bases to trimming and J lost 5 bases; unmatched junction nucleotides: 13. Germline CDR1 SNHLY, CDR2 FYNNEI. This CDR3 contains 16 residues. The CDR3 DNA reads as TGTGCCAGCAGTGTACCGACTAGCTCTGGGGCCGAGACCCAGTACTTC. Protein sequence: CASSVPTSSGAETQYF.

This chain joins TRBV5-1 and TRBJ2-5; unclear D gene. Judging by the DNA end, TRBJ2-7 fits better; the J call may be wrong. The germline gives CDR1 SGHRS, CDR2 YFSETQ. This CDR3 contains 14 residues. The CDR3 loop is CASSLAPVLYEQYF. The CDR3 bases are TGCGCCAGCAGCTTGGCTCCGGTCCTCTACGAGCAGTACTTC.

This chain joins TRBV7-2 and TRBJ2-5, with 7 bases matching TRBD2. With the DNA end fitting TRBJ2-1 better, the J assignment may be wrong. The germline V gene encodes CDR1 SGHTA and CDR2 FQGNSA. The CDR3 runs 15 residues. Written as DNA, the CDR3 is TGTGCCAGCAGCTTGGGTATCGGGAGGAGGGATGAGCAGTTCTTC. This sequence encodes CASSLGIGRRDEQFF.

This clonotype has more than one count but fewer than ten. The gene calls are TRBV7-9 and TRBJ2-5; 9 bases are shared with TRBD1. The assigned J gene may be wrong: the sequence end matches TRBJ2-1 better. The germline V gene has CDR1 SEHNR and CDR2 FQNEAQ (reference sequence). The CDR3 is 15 residues long. DNA for the CDR3: TGTGCCAGCAGCTTAGGGGACAGGGTATCCGATGAGCAGTTCTTC. Translating it yields CASSLGDRVSDEQFF.

Notes on this clonotype: The junction differs from germline at one of its ends, possibly a read error. The J gene is TRBJ2-7, the V gene TRBV5-1; D possibly corresponds to TRBD2 (5 bases). CDR1 SGHRS and CDR2 YFSETQ come from the germline V gene. The CDR3 extends over 15 amino acids. CDR3: CASSLVGRRADEQHF. The CDR3 region has the DNA TGCGCCAGCAGCTTGGTAGGGCGGCGGGCCGACGAGCAGCACTTC.

The V gene is TRBV6-5, the J gene TRBJ2-1; 8 bases are a match to TRBD2. This CDR3 contains 18 residues. V trimming: 0 bases; J trimming: 4 bases; junction bases outside the gene matches: 11. Germline V gives CDR1 MNHEY, CDR2 SVGAGI. CDR3 region: CASSYSEIGSGDYNEQFF. DNA for the CDR3: TGTGCCAGCAGTTACTCGGAAATTGGTAGCGGGGATTACAATGAGCAGTTCTTC.

The V and J genes are TRBV7-9 and TRBJ2-1, with unresolved D. This CDR3 has 16 amino acids. V lost 5 bases and J lost 0, with 14 bases in between. Germline lookup yields CDR1 SEHNR and CDR2 FQNEAQ (reference sequence). This CDR3 is CASSILWPSSYNEQFF. CDR3 sequence (DNA): TGTGCCAGCAGCATATTATGGCCAAGCTCCTACAATGAGCAGTTCTTC.

This sequence joins TRBV13 and TRBJ2-1; D unresolved. Germline V CDR1 and CDR2: PRHDT, FYEKMQ (reference sequence). V lost 2 bases and J 3 bases, leaving 11 bases between the germline ends. This CDR3 is 15 amino acids long. The CDR3 loop is CASSLSENGYNEQFF. The DNA for the CDR3 is TGTGCCAGCAGCTTATCGGAAAACGGCTACAATGAGCAGTTCTTC.

This clonotype was counted a single time. CDR3 in DNA: TGTGCCAGCAGCCAAGATCCACAGAACCCCTACGAGCAGTACTTC. As protein: CASSQDPQNPYEQYF. The rearrangement links TRBV4-2 to TRBJ2-7; D is undetermined. Between the trimmed V and J ends, which lost 0 bases and 2 bases, there was a span of 11 bases. CDR1 and CDR2 (germline): LGHNA, YNFKEQ. This CDR3 is 15 amino acids long.

V usage is TRBV7-9 and J usage is TRBJ2-5; TRBD2 agrees at 9 bases. The closer fit of TRBJ2-7 to the DNA end suggests the J call may be wrong. The CDR3 loop spans 14 amino acids. Germline CDR1 SEHNR, CDR2 FQNEAQ (reference sequence). This chain's CDR3 is CASSPYTSGYEQYF. The CDR3 nucleotides read TGTGCCAGCAGCCCCTACACTAGCGGGTACGAGCAGTACTTC.

This clonotype was seen only a few times. The chain has TRBV18 and TRBJ2-7; 8 nucleotides align to TRBD2. The germline CDR1 and CDR2 sequences are KGHSH and LQKENI. The CDR3 extends over 15 amino acids. Trimming cost V 0 bases and J 3 bases; bases outside gene matches: 4. This CDR3 reads CASSPPIAGNYEQYF. The DNA for the CDR3 is TGTGCCAGCTCACCACCGATAGCGGGGAACTACGAGCAGTACTTC.

This sequence joins TRBV28 and TRBJ2-1, with TRBD2 matching over 8 bases. V lost 2 bases, J lost 1 base, and 7 bases stayed unmatched. Per germline, CDR1 MDHEN and CDR2 SYDVKM. CDR3 length: 17 amino acids. CDR3 amino acids: CASSLESGSWSYNEQFF. The CDR3 DNA follows: TGTGCCAGCAGTTTAGAAAGCGGGAGTTGGTCCTACAATGAGCAGTTCTTC.

As regards this clonotype: Possible read error: a much larger clone is one base away. J is TRBJ1-2 and V is TRBV20-1; possibly TRBD1 for D (5 bases). The ends were cut back, 0 bases at V and 12 bases at J, with 17 bases in the middle. This CDR3 region has 13 residues. CDR1 is DFQATT, CDR2 SNEGSKA, per germline (reference sequence). The CDR3, as DNA: TGCAGTGCTAGAGATGAAGAGTCGCGGGGCCACACCTTC. It translates to CSARDEESRGHTF.

This clonotype was counted between two and nine times. The rearrangement links TRBV7-2 to TRBJ2-5; 11 bases agree with TRBD2. Germline V gene sequence: CDR1 SGHTA, CDR2 FQGNSA. The CDR3 sequence is 15 residues long. Germline trimming cut 8 bases from V and 2 bases from J; bases unmatched to any gene: 7. For the CDR3, the DNA is TGTGCCAGCGGAGTAGCGGGGGGGGTACAAGAGACCCAGTACTTC. As protein: CASGVAGGVQETQYF.

This clonotype has more than one count but fewer than ten. V gene TRBV7-8 combines with J gene TRBJ2-5, with D uncertain. The germline V and J ends were trimmed by 4 bases and 9 bases, with 15 bases remaining between them. The CDR3 runs 13 residues. Germline V gene sequence: CDR1 SGHVS, CDR2 FQNEAQ. CDR3 nucleotides: TGTGCCAGCAGCTCCAGGACGATCCGGGCCCAGTACTTC. As protein: CASSSRTIRAQYF.

The chain employs TRBV2 and TRBJ2-5, with D unresolved. The end of the DNA is better explained by TRBJ2-1, so the J call may be wrong. In germline, CDR1 is SNHLY, CDR2 FYNNEI. This CDR3 spans 11 amino acids. CDR3 DNA: TGTGCCAGCAGTGGGGCCAGGGAGCAGTTCTTC. Amino acids: CASSGAREQFF.

This chain uses TRBV29-1 with TRBJ2-3; TRBD2 matches 9 bases. V was pared by 4 bases and J by 2 bases, with 13 bases of the junction left unmatched. The CDR3 extends over 17 amino acids. Germline loops: CDR1 SQVTM, CDR2 ANQGSEA. The DNA of the CDR3 is TGCAGCGTTGGGGCTAGCGGGAACCTGGGTCCCACAGATACGCAGTATTTT. This translates into CSVGASGNLGPTDTQYF.

In its sample, this clonotype was seen a few times. The CDR3 coding sequence is TGTGCCAGCAGCTTCCAGGGCTGGGACACAGATACGCAGTATTTT. Its translation is CASSFQGWDTDTQYF. This chain uses TRBV7-2 with TRBJ2-3; maybe TRBD1 (5 bases). Germline CDR1 and CDR2: SGHTA and FQGNSA. With 3 bases removed from V and 2 bases from J, the gap between germline ends came to 12 bases. The CDR3 is 15 residues long.

Here the CDR3 reads CASSNLAGVVWEQFF. CDR3 DNA sequence: TGTGCCAGCAGTAACCTAGCGGGAGTAGTATGGGAGCAGTTCTTC. The chain combines TRBV27 with TRBJ2-1, with 10 nucleotides matching TRBD2. With V trimmed by 5 bases and J by 10 bases, 11 bases remained unmatched. The CDR3 spans 15 residues. Per germline, CDR1 MNHEY and CDR2 SMNVEV (reference sequence).

The V call is TRBV12-3 or TRBV12-4, the J call TRBJ2-1; no clear D gene. V shed 3 bases and J shed 0 bases, with 9 bases lying between them. CDR3 length: 15 amino acids. The CDR3 coding sequence is TGTGCCAGCAGTTTCGGTTACGACTCCTACAATGAGCAGTTCTTC. It translates to CASSFGYDSYNEQFF.